This TCR beta chain was recorded in a study of identical twins. This clonotype was seen many times. Antigen specificity is unknown. One end of the junction varies from germline; a read error may be responsible. This CDR3 spans 14 amino acids. Germline V lookup: CDR1 LGHNA, CDR2 YSLEER. TCRdb re-analysed the 5' RACE reads in MiXCR, keeping a single row per CDR3 protein. Of approximately 210,000 distinct CDR3 sequences listed, 6% to 7% were seen once; the top ten hold more than 14%. Study-wide results and caveats: Zero-insertion analyses could be partly confounded by invariant MAIT and iNKT cells.

This sample was also put to use in a study of T cells expressing NK-cell markers. As that report states: The study found these clonotypes also leading the CD3+CD56-NKG2C+ fraction in a handful of donors.

Sequenced material: CD8+ T cells sorted from blood. The chain has TRBV4-3 and TRBJ2-7; TRBD1 is a possible D gene (8 bases). This clonotype was obtained from a woman in her late teens or twenties in good health. In DNA, the CDR3 is TGCGCCAGCAGCCAAGGGGGGGGATTCTGGGGACAGGTCTTC. Residues: CASSQGGGFWGQVF.